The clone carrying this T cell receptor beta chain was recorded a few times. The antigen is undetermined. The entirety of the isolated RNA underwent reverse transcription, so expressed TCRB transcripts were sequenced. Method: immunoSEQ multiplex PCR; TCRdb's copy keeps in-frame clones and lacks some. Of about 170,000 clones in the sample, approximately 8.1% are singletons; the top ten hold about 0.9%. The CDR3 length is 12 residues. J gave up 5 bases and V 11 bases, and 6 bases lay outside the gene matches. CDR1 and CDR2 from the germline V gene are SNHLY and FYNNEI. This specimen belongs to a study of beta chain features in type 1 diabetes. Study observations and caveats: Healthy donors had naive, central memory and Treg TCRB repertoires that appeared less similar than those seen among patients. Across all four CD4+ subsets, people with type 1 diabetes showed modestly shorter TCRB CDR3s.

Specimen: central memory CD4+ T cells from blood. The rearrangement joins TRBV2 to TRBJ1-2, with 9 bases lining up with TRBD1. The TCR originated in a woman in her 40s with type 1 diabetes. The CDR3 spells CASAGQGYGYTF. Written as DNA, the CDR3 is TGTGCCTCCGCGGGACAGGGATATGGCTACACCTTC.